The present TCR beta chain was sequenced within a study of CD8 T cells in ankylosing spondylitis. This clonotype was recorded at least ten times. The antigen is undetermined. Germline CDR1 and CDR2: SGHTA and FQGNSA. This CDR3 is built from 15 residues. Trimming removed 4 bases from V and 2 bases from J; junction bases left unmatched: 8. Study conclusions and caveats: Earlier reports found some motif variants in synovial fluid and blood in reactive arthritis. Clones linked to disease were reported to show significant enrichment in matched ankylosing spondylitis synovial fluid. Roughly eight highly homologous variants made up a TCR beta motif that seemed to typify ankylosing spondylitis blood.

As the method for making TCR beta libraries, quantitative 5'-RACE with molecular barcodes was used. TCRdb re-called the 5' RACE reads with MiXCR, one entry per CDR3 protein. This table holds 250,000 to 400,000 distinct CDR3 sequences, roughly 12% found once. Sequenced material: blood, either unsorted or a sorted T cell fraction (not recorded which). The genes are TRBV7-2 and TRBJ2-7; 7 nucleotides line up with TRBD1. The clonotype was recovered from a female donor with ankylosing spondylitis or in good health (not recorded which). CDR3 DNA sequence: TGTGCCAGCAGCTCACAGGGGTTACAGACCTACGAGCAGTACTTC. Translated, it gives CASSSQGLQTYEQYF.